Following are 22 T cell receptor beta chains from one sample sequenced in a study of blood T cells in healthy people across ages. The second PCR ran roughly 7 to 12 cycles with a sample-barcoded 5' primer and J-beta primers. MiXCR was run by TCRdb on the 5' RACE reads, yielding one entry per CDR3 protein. The table has 800,000 to 1,000,000 distinct CDR3 sequences, about 44% seen once. The sequenced material came from blood. All receptors come from a man younger than 40 in good health.

This clonotype was counted a single time. The chain uses TRBV20-1 and TRBJ2-4, with 8 bases matching TRBD2. Near its end, the DNA agrees better with TRBJ2-7, so the J call may be wrong. This CDR3 has 15 residues. The germline gives CDR1 DFQATT, CDR2 SNEGSKA (reference sequence). The chain's CDR3 is CSARDNRGGPYEQYF. DNA of the CDR3: TGCAGTGCTAGAGATAACCGGGGGGGCCCCTACGAGCAGTACTTC.

The chain recombines TRBV11-3 with TRBJ2-1, with D tentatively TRBD1 or TRBD2 (7 bases each). This CDR3 has 16 amino acids. Trimming took off 1 base at V and 4 bases at J, with 14 bases between the two ends. CDR1 and CDR2 from the germline V gene are SGHNT and YENEEA. In DNA form, the CDR3 reads TGTGCCAGCAGCTTAGGCCAGGGGGGGAAGTACAATGAGCAGTTCTTC. Translation gives CASSLGQGGKYNEQFF.

This clonotype was seen a handful of times. The V call is TRBV6-2 or TRBV6-3, the J call TRBJ1-4; maybe TRBD1 (5 bases). V dropped 5 bases and J dropped 6 bases, with 10 bases sitting between them. CDR3 length: 13 amino acids. Germline assignment: CDR1 MNHEY and CDR2 SVGEGT. CDR3 sequence reads: CASSRDAYEKLFF. DNA of the CDR3: TGTGCCAGCAGTCGGGACGCCTATGAAAAACTGTTTTTT.

The chain has TRBV25-1 and TRBJ2-1, with 7 bases matching TRBD1. J was trimmed by 7 bases and V by 4 bases; bases with no gene match: 10. Germline CDR1 MGHDK, CDR2 SYGVNS. The CDR3 is made up of 15 amino acids. The CDR3 region has the DNA TGTGCCAGCAGTGGAGGGGGCCGGACGAAAAATGAGCAGTTCTTC. Its protein is CASSGGGRTKNEQFF.

This clonotype was picked up a small number of times. The junction differs from germline at one of its ends, possibly a read error. This chain links TRBV7-6 with TRBJ2-5; D is perhaps TRBD2 (5 bases). Germline values: CDR1 SGHVS, CDR2 FNYEAQ. This CDR3 has 15 amino acids. Written as DNA, the CDR3 is TGTGCCAGCACCTTAGGGAGACGGGAACAAGAGACCCAGTACTTC. This gives the protein CASTLGRREQETQYF.

In its sample, this clonotype was seen a few times. The rearrangement links TRBV5-1 to TRBJ2-7; D possibly uses TRBD1 or TRBD2 (5 bases each). CDR1 is SGHRS and CDR2 is YFSETQ in the germline V gene. The CDR3 is 14 residues long. Trimming cost V 0 bases and J 5 bases, with 12 bases left between them. The CDR3 sequence: CASSLGGFRDEQYF. CDR3 in DNA: TGCGCCAGCAGCTTGGGGGGGTTTCGCGACGAGCAGTACTTC.

This chain connects TRBV9 to TRBJ1-1; TRBD1 matches at 8 bases. Germline CDR1 reads SGDLS; CDR2 reads YYNGEE. V gave up 4 bases and J gave up 3 bases; unmatched junction bases: 11. The CDR3 has 16 amino acids. CDR3 amino acids: CASSPRTGKFDTEAFF. As DNA, the CDR3 is TGTGCCAGCAGCCCACGGACAGGGAAGTTTGACACTGAAGCTTTCTTT.

The rearrangement joins TRBV27 to TRBJ2-1; D is uncertain. Germline CDR1 is MNHEY and CDR2 is SMNVEV (reference sequence). The V and J ends lost 5 bases and 3 bases respectively, with 20 bases between them. The CDR3 is 17 amino acids. The CDR3 DNA sequence: TGTGCCAGCAGTCCGACCTGGTCCGAGGCTATCTACAATGAGCAGTTCTTC. As protein: CASSPTWSEAIYNEQFF.

This sequence joins TRBV29-1 and TRBJ2-7, with 11 bases that match TRBD1. V was clipped by 6 bases and J by 5 bases; unmatched bases: 9. The CDR3 is 14 amino acids. Germline assignment: CDR1 SQVTM and CDR2 ANQGSEA. The CDR3 DNA is TGCAGCGTGGTCAGGGACAGGGGGACGGACGAGCAGTACTTC. This codes for CSVVRDRGTDEQYF.

J is TRBJ2-5 and V is TRBV27, with D possibly matching TRBD1 (7 bases). The CDR3 is 15 residues long. Trimming left V 2 bases short and J 4 bases short, with 14 bases between. Germline V gene lookup returns CDR1 MNHEY and CDR2 SMNVEV (reference sequence). DNA for the CDR3: TGTGCCAGCAGTTTAATAGCAGGGGGAGGAGAGACCCAGTACTTC. Encoded protein: CASSLIAGGGETQYF.

The rearrangement uses TRBV20-1 and TRBJ2-7; 13 nucleotides align to TRBD2. The J segment lost 3 bases and the V segment lost 2 bases, leaving 4 bases of the junction unmatched. This CDR3 has 15 residues. The germline V gene has CDR1 DFQATT and CDR2 SNEGSKA (reference sequence). This chain's CDR3 is CSARMGTSGVYEQYF. The CDR3, as DNA: TGCAGTGCTAGAATGGGGACTAGCGGGGTCTACGAGCAGTACTTC.

This clonotype was counted a few times. This chain links TRBV3-1 with TRBJ2-5; 9 nucleotides match TRBD1. Judging by the DNA end, TRBJ2-7 fits better; the J call may be wrong. Germline CDR1 and CDR2: LGHDT and YNNKEL (reference sequence). The CDR3 has 15 residues. CDR3 residues: CASSHAQGAPYEQYF. CDR3 nucleotides: TGTGCCAGCAGCCACGCACAGGGGGCGCCTTACGAGCAGTACTTC.

This clonotype came up a few times. The CDR3 protein is CASSAVHSYEQYF. The CDR3 nucleotides are TGTGCCAGCAGCGCGGTCCACTCCTACGAGCAGTACTTC. V is TRBV9 and J is TRBJ2-7; unclear D gene. The CDR3 has 13 residues. Per the germline V gene, CDR1 is SGDLS and CDR2 is YYNGEE. V lost 3 bases and J lost 0, with 7 bases in between.

The table lists this clonotype with many counts. The chain couples TRBV5-1 to TRBJ2-7; 11 bases agree with TRBD1. The V gene's germline CDR1 is SGHRS and CDR2 YFSETQ. V lost 0 bases, J lost 5 bases, and 13 bases stayed unmatched. The CDR3 spans 18 residues. DNA of the CDR3: TGCGCCAGCAGCTTGGGAATGGACAGGGGGCGCTTGATCAACGAGCAGTACTTC. Residues: CASSLGMDRGRLINEQYF.

This clonotype was recorded many times. The rearrangement uses TRBV6-4 and TRBJ2-1, with 9 bases aligning to TRBD1. This CDR3 is built from 16 residues. Trimming at V came to 0 bases and at J to 6 bases, leaving 6 bases not matched to a gene. The germline V gene encodes CDR1 MRHNA and CDR2 SNTAGT. CDR3 sequence reads: CASSDSPETGGNEQFF. The CDR3 coding sequence is TGTGCCAGCAGTGACTCCCCAGAGACAGGGGGCAATGAGCAGTTCTTC.

There are a few counts of this clonotype. The genes are TRBV7-9 and TRBJ1-4; the match to TRBD1 covers 7 bases. CDR1 and CDR2 from the germline V gene are SEHNR and FQNEAQ (reference sequence). This CDR3 has 14 amino acids. The J segment lost 8 bases and the V segment lost 5 bases, leaving 8 bases of the junction unmatched. The CDR3 is CASSATGVAEKLFF. The CDR3 DNA reads as TGTGCCAGCAGCGCTACAGGGGTCGCGGAAAAACTGTTTTTT. The full variable domain, rest sourced from reference TRBV7-9 and TRBJ1-4, is DTGVSQNPRHKITKRGQNVTFRCDPISEHNRLYWYRQTLGQGPEFLTYFQNEAQLEKSRLLSDRFSAERPKGSFSTLEIQRTEQGDSAMYLCASSATGVAEKLFFGSGTQLSVL.

This clonotype was counted ten times or more. This chain links TRBV3-1 with TRBJ2-7; 8 bases are shared with TRBD2. Germline values: CDR1 LGHDT, CDR2 YNNKEL (reference sequence). J gave up 6 bases and V 4 bases, and 5 bases lay outside the gene matches. This CDR3 region has 13 residues. The CDR3 protein is CASSPRAGGEQYF. In DNA form, the CDR3 reads TGTGCCAGCAGCCCACGGGCGGGGGGCGAGCAGTACTTC.

The chain carries TRBV7-8 and TRBJ2-3; D remains ambiguous. Germline loops: CDR1 SGHVS, CDR2 FQNEAQ. This CDR3 is 15 amino acids long. The V and J ends lost 5 bases and 0 bases respectively, with 12 bases between them. CDR3 protein: CASSTIVASTDTQYF. The CDR3 nucleotides are TGTGCCAGCAGCACCATAGTGGCTAGCACAGATACGCAGTATTTT.

This chain uses TRBV6-5 with TRBJ1-4; 7 bases are shared with TRBD1. Trimming cost V 2 bases and J 4 bases; bases outside gene matches: 4. The CDR3 has 15 residues. Germline-derived CDR1 and CDR2 are MNHEY and SVGAGI. Written as DNA, the CDR3 is TGTGCCAGCAGTTACGAGGGGGCCGGTAATGAAAAACTGTTTTTT. Its protein product is CASSYEGAGNEKLFF.

Comments on this clonotype: A read error may account for a junction end that differs from germline. V and J are TRBV2 and TRBJ2-3; D not resolved. The CDR3 covers 16 residues. Germline V gene sequence: CDR1 SNHLY, CDR2 FYNNEI. CDR3 nucleotide sequence: TGTGCCAGCAGTGCACAGCGAATCCTTAGCACAGATGCGCAGTATTTT. It encodes CASSAQRILSTDAQYF. Filled out from reference TRBV2 and TRBJ2-3, the complete variable domain reads EPEVTQTPSHQVTQMGQEVILRCVPISNHLYFYWYRQILGQKVEFLVSFYNNEISEKSEIFDDQFSVERPDGSNFTLKIRSTKLEDSAMYFCASSAQRILSTDAQYFGPGTRLTVL.

The V call is TRBV4-1, the J call TRBJ1-2, with D perhaps matching TRBD1 (5 bases). The CDR3 totals 14 residues. In germline, CDR1 is MGHRA, CDR2 YSYEKL. Trimming cost V 1 base and J 5 bases, with 11 bases left between them. DNA for the CDR3: TGCGCCAGCAGCCAAGCGGGGCAGTCTTATGGCTACACCTTC. Translating it yields CASSQAGQSYGYTF.

A single count supports this clonotype. This chain uses TRBV27 with TRBJ2-7, with D uncertain. There are 13 residues in the CDR3. The V gene lost 8 bases and the J gene lost 3 bases, with 14 bases spanning the gap. The germline gives CDR1 MNHEY, CDR2 SMNVEV (reference sequence). The CDR3 region has the DNA TGTGCCAGCGGGCCGCCGACGGGCTACGAGCAGTACTTC. Protein sequence: CASGPPTGYEQYF.